The entry below describes one TCR beta chain. CDR1 is MRHNA and CDR2 is SNTAGT in the germline V gene. The CDR3 extends over 15 amino acids. Trimming removed 3 bases from V and 6 bases from J, with 14 bases in between. The data were taken from a study of blood T cell repertoires in COVID-19. Measured with immunoSEQ multiplex PCR; TCRdb has only the in-frame clones, and not every one. This sample has some 43,000 clones, with about 80% found just once. The sequenced sample was peripheral blood. This sequence originates from a woman between 55 and 75 years old with acute or convalescent COVID-19. This chain uses TRBV6-4 with TRBJ2-2, with D unclear. The CDR3 nucleotides are TGTGCCAGCAGTGATTCGGGTCTACGGGCCGGGGAGCTGTTTTTT. Its protein product is CASSDSGLRAGELFF.